A selection of T cell receptor beta chains follows, all from one sample in a study of blood T cells in healthy people across ages. In TCRdb, the 5' RACE reads were re-called with MiXCR into one record per CDR3 protein. The sample yields some 750,000 distinct CDR3 sequences, about a fifth seen once. Sequencing input: blood. All receptors derive from a man in his 70s in good health. The CDR3 runs from the conserved cysteine through the conserved F or W. The D gene is left open where the match is weak. Not every row has a clone size; where given, it reads once, few, many or a size class.

size	V	D	J	CDR3	DNA
.	TRBV9	.	TRBJ1-1	CASSATREGRTEAFF	TGTGCCAGCAGCGCCACCCGGGAGGGGCGGACTGAAGCTTTCTTT
.	TRBV28	TRBD1	TRBJ1-2	CASSFGGQLYGYTF	TGTGCCAGCAGTTTTGGGGGACAGCTTTATGGCTACACCTTC
.	TRBV10-3	.	TRBJ2-3	CAISHTDTQYF	TGTGCCATCAGCCACACAGATACGCAGTATTTT
.	TRBV5-4	.	TRBJ1-4	CASSSDSLNEKLFF	TGTGCCAGCAGCTCGGACAGTCTTAATGAAAAACTGTTTTTT
.	TRBV12-3/TRBV12-4	.	TRBJ1-1	CASSRSRGGNTEAFF	TGTGCCAGCAGTCGTTCAAGGGGGGGCAACACTGAAGCTTTCTTT
.	TRBV29-1	.	TRBJ2-3	CSVAELGTDTQYF	TGCAGCGTTGCGGAACTAGGAACAGATACGCAGTATTTT
few	TRBV7-9	.	TRBJ2-3	CASTLWAGRGTDTQYF	TGTGCCAGCACCCTCTGGGCGGGGCGGGGCACAGATACGCAGTATTTT
.	TRBV19	.	TRBJ1-2	CASTREGYGYTF	TGTGCCAGTACCAGGGAAGGATATGGCTACACCTTC
.	TRBV20-1	.	TRBJ1-2	CSARDLGLFDYGYTF	TGCAGTGCTAGAGATCTGGGGCTTTTTGACTATGGCTACACCTTC
few	TRBV6-5	.	TRBJ2-5	CASSSVGGQETQYF	TGTGCCAGCTCCTCAGTGGGGGGCCAAGAGACCCAGTACTTT
.	TRBV20-1	.	TRBJ2-3	CSASDRSPTDTQYF	TGCAGTGCGAGTGACCGGAGCCCCACAGATACGCAGTATTTT
few	TRBV20-1	.	TRBJ1-1	CSARTGEYDTEAFF	TGCAGTGCTAGAACGGGGGAGTATGACACTGAAGCTTTCTTT
.	TRBV20-1	.	TRBJ1-5	CSAGVRQSNQPQHF	TGCAGTGCGGGGGTGAGGCAGAGCAATCAGCCCCAGCATTTT
.	TRBV5-1	.	TRBJ1-1	CASSPEARRGTEAFF	TGCGCCAGCAGCCCGGAAGCCAGAAGAGGCACTGAAGCTTTCTTT
.	TRBV7-2	.	TRBJ1-2	CASRVAGVMYGYTF	TGTGCCAGCAGAGTAGCGGGGGTCATGTATGGCTACACCTTC
.	TRBV2	.	TRBJ1-1	CASSEGGRLNTEAFF	TGTGCCAGCAGTGAGGGAGGGAGGCTGAACACTGAAGCTTTCTTT
few	TRBV3-1	.	TRBJ2-3	CASSQEPSLNTDTQYF	TGTGCCAGCAGCCAAGAGCCTAGTCTTAACACAGATACGCAGTATTTT
.	TRBV27	.	TRBJ1-5	CASREGGQPQHF	TGTGCCAGCCGTGAAGGCGGTCAGCCCCAGCATTTT
.	TRBV2	TRBD2	TRBJ2-5	CASELTSGRGETQYF	TGTGCCAGCGAATTGACTAGCGGCCGGGGAGAGACCCAGTACTTC
.	TRBV7-9	.	TRBJ1-2	CASSLAGREGGYTF	TGTGCCAGCAGCTTAGCCGGGCGGGAGGGCGGCTACACCTTC
few	TRBV24-1	.	TRBJ2-5	CATSDPDGEALGTQYF	TGTGCCACCAGTGATCCCGACGGGGAAGCCTTAGGGACCCAGTACTTC
few	TRBV12-3/TRBV12-4	.	TRBJ2-7	CASSFDRTYEQYF	TGTGCCAGCAGTTTTGACAGAACCTACGAGCAGTACTTC
few	TRBV9	TRBD1	TRBJ1-1	CASSVAGTGMNTEAFF	TGTGCCAGCAGCGTTGCCGGGACAGGCATGAACACTGAAGCTTTCTTT
few	TRBV20-1	TRBD2	TRBJ2-1	CSARSGRAYNEQFF	TGCAGTGCTAGGTCGGGGAGGGCCTACAATGAGCAGTTCTTC
.	TRBV6-4	TRBD1	TRBJ1-2	CASSPDRVTGYTF	TGTGCCAGCAGTCCGGACAGGGTTACTGGCTACACCTTC
few	TRBV11-2	.	TRBJ2-5	CASSLDPDGRVETQYF	TGTGCCAGCAGCTTAGATCCCGACGGCAGGGTAGAGACCCAGTACTTC
.	TRBV28	.	TRBJ1-4	CASRVGAREKLFF	TGTGCCAGCAGGGTGGGGGCAAGGGAAAAACTGTTTTTT
.	TRBV21-1	.	TRBJ2-1	CASSKVGRGSYNEQFF	.
.	TRBV12-3/TRBV12-4	.	TRBJ1-5	CASSLFDQPQHF	TGTGCCAGCAGTTTATTCGATCAGCCCCAGCATTTT
.	TRBV7-3	.	TRBJ2-2	CASTSSPAHTGELFF	TGTGCCAGCACCTCATCGCCGGCGCACACCGGGGAGCTGTTTTTT
.	TRBV29-1	.	TRBJ2-2	CSAKDTNTGELFF	TGCAGCGCCAAGGACACGAACACCGGGGAGCTGTTTTTT
.	TRBV29-1	.	TRBJ2-5	CSVENWDQETQYF	TGCAGCGTTGAAAATTGGGACCAAGAGACCCAGTACTTC
.	TRBV7-2	.	TRBJ2-4	CASSSSGRAAKNIQYF	TGTGCCAGCAGCTCCTCAGGACGGGCAGCCAAAAACATTCAGTACTTC
.	TRBV19	.	TRBJ2-1	CASSIDPRGESYNEQFF	TGTGCCAGTAGTATAGATCCGCGGGGTGAGTCCTACAATGAGCAGTTCTTC
many	TRBV5-5	.	TRBJ2-1	CASSLVSSGGAIQEQFF	TGTGCCAGCAGCTTGGTTTCAAGTGGGGGGGCGATTCAAGAGCAGTTCTTC
.	TRBV20-1	.	TRBJ1-5	CSAEWGARNQPQHF	TGCAGTGCGGAGTGGGGGGCGCGCAATCAGCCCCAGCATTTT
few	TRBV20-1	TRBD2	TRBJ2-5	CSAIAGGEETQYF	TGCAGTGCGATCGCGGGGGGGGAAGAGACCCAGTACTTC
.	TRBV20-1	TRBD2	TRBJ2-5	CSARPSTSGKRRQETQYF	TGCAGTGCTAGGCCCTCGACTAGCGGCAAGAGGCGACAAGAGACCCAGTACTTC
few	TRBV20-1	TRBD2	TRBJ2-5	CSAPSGLAAQETQYF	TGCAGTGCCCCTTCGGGACTAGCAGCACAAGAGACCCAGTACTTC
.	TRBV20-1	.	TRBJ1-6	CSAPQGYNSPLHF	TGCAGTGCTCCACAGGGTTATAATTCACCCCTCCACTTT
few	TRBV20-1	.	TRBJ1-1	CSAIKGLNTEAFF	TGCAGTGCTATTAAGGGGTTGAACACTGAAGCTTTCTTT
.	TRBV29-1	TRBD1	TRBJ2-3	CSVTTTGSDTQYF	TGCAGCGTCACCACGACAGGGTCAGATACGCAGTATTTT
few	TRBV10-3	.	TRBJ1-2	CAISESMRAGRMAGYTF	TGTGCCATCAGTGAGTCAATGCGGGCAGGGAGGATGGCTGGCTACACCTTC
.	TRBV6-5	.	TRBJ2-3	CASSYSIRPRGTDTQYF	TGTGCCAGCAGTTACTCAATTAGACCCCGTGGGACAGATACGCAGTATTTT
.	TRBV28	TRBD1	TRBJ2-3	CASSFLLGGLNTQYF	TGTGCCAGCAGTTTCTTGCTAGGGGGCCTCAATACGCAGTATTTT
.	TRBV5-5	.	TRBJ1-3	CASSTGRAGNTIYF	TGTGCCAGCAGCACGGGCAGGGCTGGAAACACCATATATTTT
few	TRBV7-3	.	TRBJ2-1	CASRQKKGTSLSGEQFF	TGTGCCAGCAGGCAGAAAAAAGGGACTTCCCTCTCCGGTGAGCAGTTCTTC
few	TRBV20-1	.	TRBJ2-3	CSARDRRLTLSTDTQYF	TGCAGTGCTAGAGATCGCCGGCTTACACTTTCCACAGATACGCAGTATTTT
.	TRBV7-9	.	TRBJ2-1	CASSLVRPVRDNEQFF	TGTGCCAGCAGCTTAGTTCGTCCAGTAAGGGACAATGAGCAGTTCTTC